This T cell receptor beta chain derives from a study of blood T cells in healthy people across ages. Sample-barcoded 5' priming and a J-beta primer mix drove a second PCR of 7 to 11 cycles. One entry per CDR3 protein, called by TCRdb with MiXCR from the 5' RACE reads. The sample lists 700,000 to 800,000 distinct CDR3 sequences, roughly two fifths occurring once. This sequence was found in a woman aged 55 to 70 in good health. Input material: blood.

CDR3 loop: CASSVGWISSYNEQFF. The CDR3 DNA sequence: TGTGCCAGCAGCGTAGGTTGGATAAGCTCCTACAATGAGCAGTTCTTC. This chain links TRBV9 with TRBJ2-1, with no clear D. V was trimmed by 0 bases and J by 0 bases, leaving 10 bases between them. This CDR3 has 16 amino acids. Germline V gene sequence: CDR1 SGDLS, CDR2 YYNGEE.